Following are 21 T cell receptor beta chains from one sample sequenced in a study of T-cell reconstitution after alpha-beta-depleted transplantation in children. TCRbeta library construction was performed incorporating unique molecular identifiers. TCRdb re-called the PCR reads through MiXCR, storing one row per CDR3 protein. The sample lists 90,000 to 150,000 distinct CDR3 sequences, 23% occurring once. The sample here was PBMCs, mostly from graft donor cells, taken 180 days after TCRalphabeta/CD19-depleted stem cell transplant. The receptors shown here come from a male patient aged 2 to 10 who had a stem cell transplant for chronic granulomatous disease, so the T cells may come from the graft donor.

This sequence joins TRBV12-3 or TRBV12-4 and TRBJ2-7; 10 nucleotides agree with TRBD2. The CDR3 has 17 residues. V lost 1 base to trimming and J lost 0 bases; unmatched junction nucleotides: 6. The CDR3: CASSLGSGGYGSYEQYF. Written as DNA, the CDR3 is TGTGCCAGCAGTTTAGGTAGCGGGGGGTACGGCTCCTACGAGCAGTACTTC.

This clonotype showed up just a few times. The chain employs TRBV29-1 and TRBJ2-5; TRBD2 matches 14 bases. CDR1 is SQVTM, CDR2 ANQGSEA, per germline. Unmatched junction bases numbered 12, after V lost 6 bases and J lost 6 bases. The CDR3 loop spans 16 amino acids. The CDR3 DNA sequence: TGCAGCGTCAGACCCGGGACTAGCGGGAGAGGGAAGACCCAGTACTTC. Translation gives CSVRPGTSGRGKTQYF.

This clonotype was seen at least ten times. V and J are TRBV5-1 and TRBJ2-1; 9 bases fit TRBD1. The germline gives CDR1 SGHRS, CDR2 YFSETQ. CDR3 size: 15 residues. J was trimmed by 7 bases and V by 4 bases; bases with no gene match: 9. The CDR3 here is CASSPGTGSLNEQFF. CDR3 in DNA: TGCGCCAGCAGCCCCGGGACAGGGTCTCTAAATGAGCAGTTCTTC.

This rearrangement joins TRBV12-3 or TRBV12-4 to TRBJ2-7, with 8 nucleotides matching TRBD2. The CDR3 spans 16 residues. V lost 2 bases, J lost 6 bases, and 12 bases stayed unmatched. The DNA for the CDR3 is TGTGCCAGCAGTTTACCCCGGGGGGGCGGCGAGGGCGAGCAGTACTTC. Its protein product is CASSLPRGGGEGEQYF.

The chain is built from TRBV12-3 or TRBV12-4 and TRBJ2-1, with TRBD2 matching 10 bases. The CDR3 sequence is 19 residues long. The J segment lost 0 bases and the V segment lost 5 bases, leaving 13 bases of the junction unmatched. CDR3 residues: CASSPRTSGLTPSYNEQFF. The CDR3 DNA reads as TGTGCCAGCAGTCCCCGGACTAGCGGTCTTACACCCTCCTACAATGAGCAGTTCTTC.

The chain carries TRBV12-3 or TRBV12-4 and TRBJ2-3, with 8 positions matching TRBD2. The CDR3 runs to 14 residues. V was pared by 3 bases and J by 7 bases, with 6 bases of the junction left unmatched. The CDR3 bases are TGTGCCAGCAGTTTTACGGGACTAGAGAATACGCAGTATTTT. The encoded protein is CASSFTGLENTQYF.

This clonotype was picked up many times. V usage is TRBV29-1 and J usage is TRBJ2-1; TRBD2 matches 11 bases. Germline assignment: CDR1 SQVTM and CDR2 ANQGSEA. J was trimmed by 7 bases and V by 6 bases; bases with no gene match: 8. The CDR3 is made up of 14 amino acids. The CDR3 region has the DNA TGCAGCGTCGTAGCGGGAGGGCCGAGGAATGAGCAGTTCTTC. Translated: CSVVAGGPRNEQFF.

The rearrangement joins TRBV9 to TRBJ2-5; tentatively, D is TRBD2 (6 bases). The CDR3 is 16 amino acids. Germline V CDR1 and CDR2: SGDLS, YYNGEE. The ends were cut back, 4 bases at V and 5 bases at J, with 21 bases in the middle. CDR3 nucleotides: TGTGCCAGCAGCCCGTTCGGGACTGCGATAGGGGAGACCCAGTACTTC. Residues: CASSPFGTAIGETQYF.

This clonotype occurred many times. The rearrangement links TRBV12-3 or TRBV12-4 to TRBJ2-3, with TRBD1 as a possible D gene (6 bases). V was clipped by 2 bases and J by 3 bases, with 18 bases between them. The CDR3 is 17 residues long. The CDR3 region has the DNA TGTGCCAGCAGTTTACGCCAGGGGCTGGGTTTTACAGATACGCAGTATTTT. It translates to CASSLRQGLGFTDTQYF.

Regarding this clonotype: Being one base from a much bigger clone, this may be a read error. The chain combines TRBV3-1 with TRBJ2-3; 8 positions agree with TRBD1. This CDR3 comprises 18 residues. In germline, CDR1 is LGHDT, CDR2 YNNKEL (reference sequence). V was clipped by 10 bases and J by 1 base; unmatched bases: 19. This chain's CDR3 is CAISLDRWTGTRTDTQYF. The DNA for the CDR3 is TGTGCCATCAGTTTAGACCGCTGGACAGGGACCCGCACAGATACGCAGTATTTT.

The chain uses TRBV7-2 and TRBJ2-1, with D maybe TRBD2 (5 bases). Per germline, CDR1 SGHTA and CDR2 FQGNSA. CDR3 length equals 13 residues. The V and J ends lost 5 bases and 7 bases respectively, with 12 bases between them. The CDR3: CASSLRTVNEQFF. In DNA form, the CDR3 reads TGTGCCAGCAGCCTAAGGACTGTGAATGAGCAGTTCTTC.

This clonotype has just one count. The J gene is TRBJ2-5, the V gene TRBV18; TRBD2 matches 13 bases. Trimming at V came to 3 bases and at J to 2 bases, leaving 6 bases not matched to a gene. This CDR3 contains 17 residues. CDR1 and CDR2 (germline): KGHSH, LQKENI. This CDR3 reads CASSPTGTSGAQETQYF. CDR3 nucleotides: TGTGCCAGCTCACCCACGGGGACTAGCGGGGCGCAAGAGACCCAGTACTTC.

The chain is built from TRBV29-1 and TRBJ2-3; the D gene is possibly TRBD2 (5 bases). Trimming took off 3 bases at V and 1 base at J, with 14 bases between the two ends. The germline CDR1 and CDR2 sequences are SQVTM and ANQGSEA. This CDR3 is built from 15 residues. The CDR3 DNA reads TGCAGCGTTGACCCCCCAACAGCGGGCACAGATACGCAGTATTTT. Translation: CSVDPPTAGTDTQYF.

This clonotype has at least ten counts. The chain recombines TRBV20-1 with TRBJ2-7, with D tentatively TRBD1 (6 bases). The germline V and J ends were trimmed by 5 bases and 1 base, with 12 bases remaining between them. Germline CDR1 and CDR2: DFQATT and SNEGSKA (reference sequence). The CDR3 length is 13 residues. The chain's CDR3 is CSADGQRSYEQYF. The CDR3, as DNA: TGCAGTGCTGACGGACAGCGTTCCTACGAGCAGTACTTC.

The chain has TRBV12-3 or TRBV12-4 and TRBJ2-1; 7 bases are shared with TRBD2. Trimming took 4 bases from V and 7 from J; bases not matched to a gene: 1. The CDR3 extends over 12 amino acids. The CDR3, as DNA: TGTGCCAGCAGTTCGCGGGGGAATGAGCAGTTCTTC. As protein: CASSSRGNEQFF.

This clonotype has at least ten counts. The V call is TRBV29-1, the J call TRBJ2-7; no firm D call. The CDR3 is made up of 11 amino acids. CDR1 is SQVTM, CDR2 ANQGSEA, per germline. The ends were cut back, 7 bases at V and 3 bases at J, with 10 bases in the middle. This CDR3 reads CSAVLGYEQYF. The DNA for the CDR3 is TGCAGCGCCGTGCTGGGCTACGAGCAGTACTTC.

The genes are TRBV18 and TRBJ2-3; a possible D gene is TRBD1 (5 bases). Between the trimmed V and J ends, which lost 1 base and 4 bases, there was a span of 12 bases. This CDR3 is 15 amino acids long. Germline CDR1 reads KGHSH; CDR2 reads LQKENI. The DNA for the CDR3 is TGTGCCAGCTCACCACGGCCAGGGAAGGCAGATACGCAGTATTTT. It codes for CASSPRPGKADTQYF.

This clonotype was picked up a small number of times. The chain has TRBV12-3 or TRBV12-4 and TRBJ2-1; 9 nucleotides align to TRBD1. The CDR3 covers 18 residues. With V trimmed by 0 bases and J by 10 bases, 16 bases remained unmatched. CDR3: CASSLAGQGWAVAVEQFF. In DNA, the CDR3 is TGTGCCAGCAGTTTAGCGGGACAGGGCTGGGCTGTTGCCGTGGAGCAGTTCTTC.

The chain combines TRBV12-3 or TRBV12-4 with TRBJ1-2; 9 bases agree with TRBD1. This CDR3 is built from 16 residues. With 7 bases clipped from V and 3 bases from J, the junction kept 12 bases outside the gene matches. CDR3 coding DNA: TGTGCCAGCACCAAAGTCACAGGGGGCTTTGACTATGGCTACACCTTC. This gives the protein CASTKVTGGFDYGYTF.

This clonotype was picked up a small number of times. A junction end diverges from the germline sequence, so it may reflect a read error. The chain joins TRBV12-3 or TRBV12-4 to TRBJ2-4; TRBD1 is a possible D gene (6 bases). CDR3 length: 15 residues. The DNA of the CDR3 is TGTGCCAGCAGTTTTGGGACAAGGGGCAAAAACAGTCAGTACTTC. Encoded protein: CASSFGTRGKNSQYF.

In this sample, this clonotype turned up a few times. This chain links TRBV20-1 with TRBJ2-5; no clear D gene. The germline V gene encodes CDR1 DFQATT and CDR2 SNEGSKA (reference sequence). The CDR3 has 15 residues. V was clipped by 2 bases and J by 1 base, with 14 bases between them. The CDR3, as DNA: TGCAGTGCTAGAACGATTTATACCGCCCAAGAGACCCAGTACTTC. Amino acids: CSARTIYTAQETQYF.